This T cell receptor (beta chain) comes out of a study of blood T cell repertoires in COVID-19. Overall study: The samples span acute and convalescent COVID-19 from the United States, Italy and Spain. PBMCs, B-cell-depleted T cells, or T cells were the source of the cDNA or gDNA that made up the material.

The authors' processing: It was from reference gene primer amplification that nucleated cell counts were estimated. Assay: immunoSEQ multiplex PCR; the TCRdb copy retains only in-frame clones and omits some. V, J and clone size are taken as reported in that table, and D and trimming were inferred from the DNA itself. Found here are about 120,000 clones, about 70% of them singletons; the top ten hold roughly 2%. Trimming took 4 bases from V and 6 from J, leaving 17 bases between them. The CDR3 has 15 amino acids. Germline V gives CDR1 SGHRS, CDR2 YFSETQ. The chain couples TRBV5-1 to TRBJ2-4, with D perhaps matching TRBD1 (8 bases). The sequencing input was peripheral blood. This TCR was sampled from a woman between 70 and 85 years old with acute or convalescent COVID-19. CDR3: CASSPGGQAGNIQYF. The CDR3 DNA reads TGCGCCAGCAGCCCGGGGGGACAGGCCGGAAACATTCAGTACTTC.